The text below deals with one T cell receptor beta chain. The sample holds many counts of this clone. Its antigen remains unidentified. From the germline J gene comes the end of the CDR3, since the read stops 3 residues before it. CVID samples and control samples contributed equivalent amounts of genomic DNA as sequencing input. For every sample, a 60 bp segment covering the rearranged TCRbeta CDR3 region was amplified and then sequenced. The immunoSEQ assay, a bias-corrected multiplex PCR with high-throughput sequencing, was employed for TCRbeta amplification. On the authors' methods: Every unique nucleotide sequence was considered a clone and was annotated with V, D and J genes, copy number and frequency. Sequences were labeled productive if in frame, and non-productive if out of frame or containing stop codons. As previously described, clonality was calculated on the basis of Shannon's entropy. The predicted amino acid sequences of productive clones were used to derive the mean CDR3 Kyte-Doolittle hydropathy. Scaled V gene usage was hierarchically clustered using Manhattan distance and complete linkage with the R hclust function. Sharing of clones by CDR3 amino acid sequence was evaluated by resampling 12 repertoires per group over 100 rounds. Repertoires were searched for 70 published EBV-specific and some 240 published CMV-specific TCRbeta sequences. Two CVID samples yielding fewer than 10,000 sequences were excluded from analysis, leaving a few dozen CVID repertoires. The table comes from immuneACCESS by way of TCRdb, which keeps in-frame sequences with V and J called. Part of the clones is missing from these tables; in studies checked, under half for an unresolved V gene and the rest for unknown reasons. Clone size and the V and J calls come from that table; the DNA yielded D and trimming. The sample has about 52,000 clones on record, with no singletons. About 5.5% of the sample goes to the ten largest clones.

The germline V gene encodes CDR1 SGHAT and CDR2 FQNNGV. V loses 1 base, J loses 3 bases, and the germline ends lie 10 bases apart. Inclusive of the bounding cysteine and phenylalanine, the CDR3 is 14 residues long. The DNA shown is the part of the CDR3 that was read: 33 bases, in frame from base 1. This sample is part of a study of T cell clonality in common variable immunodeficiency (dated by TCRdb to 2015 to 2017). The paper as a whole reports these results and caveats: TCRbeta clonality was higher in CVID subjects than in healthy controls (t-test p = 0.018), and the increase was most characteristic of about a third of subjects. Correlations between repertoire features and clinical complications were limited by patient heterogeneity within the CVID cohort. Although equal DNA input was used, an average of about 83,000 unique sequences per sample was obtained for controls, compared with around 30,000 for CVID samples. According to the authors, finding the cause of the higher clonality in CVID would require sequencing the repertoires of T cell subpopulations. CVID TCRbeta sequences were reported to have fewer deletions and N-nucleotide insertions and to lack highly modified clones with 13 or more V deletions. CVID subjects shared fewer TCRbeta clones with each other than healthy controls did (p < 0.0001).

Predominantly Caucasian heritage was noted among both the CVID patients and the healthy controls. Heparinized peripheral whole blood samples of about 4.5 to 9 ml were collected from each donor. Genomic DNA from adults with common variable immune deficiency (CVID) and from healthy adult controls was used for sequencing of TCRbeta CDR3 repertoires. A total of about 22 healthy adult volunteers (approximately 12 female and approximately 10 male; age range roughly 20 to 66 years, mean age around 35) were included in the control group. Diluted blood was subjected to density centrifugation over Hypaque 1077 or Ficoll-Paque for isolation of peripheral blood mononuclear cells. Genomic DNA was extracted from unsorted mononuclear cells by Qiagen column purification or by a centrifugation-based method.

The sample was peripheral blood mononuclear cells. The V and J segments used are TRBV11-2 and TRBJ2-7; the D gene is perhaps TRBD2, on 5 matching bases. The receptor's source is a person between 18 and 70 years old in good health. CDR3 DNA, as far as it was read: TGTGCCAGCAGCTTAGGAGGGTTTGGCTACGAG. The resulting protein is CASSLGGFGYE. From start to end, the CDR3 is CASSLGGFGYEQYF.